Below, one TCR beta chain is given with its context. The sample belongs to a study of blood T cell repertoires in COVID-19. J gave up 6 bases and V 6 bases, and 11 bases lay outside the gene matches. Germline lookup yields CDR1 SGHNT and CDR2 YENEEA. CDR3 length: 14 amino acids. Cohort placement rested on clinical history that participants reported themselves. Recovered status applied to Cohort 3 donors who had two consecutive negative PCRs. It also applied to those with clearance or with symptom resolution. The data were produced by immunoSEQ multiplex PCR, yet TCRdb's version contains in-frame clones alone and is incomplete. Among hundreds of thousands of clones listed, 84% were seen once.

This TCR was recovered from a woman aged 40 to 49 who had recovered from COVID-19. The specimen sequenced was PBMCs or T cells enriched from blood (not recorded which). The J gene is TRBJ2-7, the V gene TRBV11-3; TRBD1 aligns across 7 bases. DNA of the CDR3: TGTGCCAGCAGTGCTACGGGACAGACTCTCGAGCAGTACTTC. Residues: CASSATGQTLEQYF.